Listed here is a single T cell receptor (beta chain). Its antigen remains unknown. The sorted conventional CD4+ T cells were CD25-low and CD127-high, with genomic DNA sequenced. This entry comes from a study of regulatory and conventional T cells in RAG deficiency. Study-level results: Omenn CD25-high CD127-low cells may be activated cells, not true Tregs. Shannon entropy was markedly lower and Simpson indices higher in RAG-deficient patients than control T-cell subsets. In Omenn syndrome, Treg and Tconv repertoires overlapped >75%.

Assay: immunoSEQ multiplex PCR; the TCRdb copy retains only in-frame clones and omits some. The sample has around 30,000 clones; about 95% are singletons. The same specimen was also included in a second study, on regulatory T cells. From that second work: Amplification used 52 TRBV primers and 13 TRBJ primers. Regulatory T cells showed the strongest V-J pair restriction and V/J gene skewing among patient repertoires.

Sequencing input: CD25- CD4+ T cells sorted from blood. The source is a human donor in good health.

The CDR3 DNA sequence: TGTGCCAGCAGCCGGACTAGCGGGGGGGCGGAGACCCAGTACTTC. Amino acids: CASSRTSGGAETQYF. V and J are TRBV7-3 and TRBJ2-5; 15 bases map to TRBD2. The CDR3 loop spans 15 amino acids. The germline V gene encodes CDR1 SGHTA and CDR2 FQGTGA. Trimming at V came to 5 bases and at J to 5 bases, leaving 3 bases not matched to a gene.